Below, one T cell receptor beta chain is given with its context. This specimen belongs to a study of early T cells in non-severe SARS-CoV-2 infection. cDNA molecules, individually, were tagged with unique molecular identifiers. Via MiXCR, TCRdb re-called the 5' RACE reads, giving one row per CDR3 protein. Here the sample spans some 100,000 distinct CDR3 sequences, over 12% being singletons. CDR3 length equals 15 residues. Deletions cut 5 bases from V and 6 bases from J, with 19 bases between. From germline, CDR1 is SEHNR and CDR2 FQNEAQ (reference sequence). The chain joins TRBV7-9 to TRBJ1-2; the D is unclear. The sequencing input was whole blood. The sequence came from an adult who was a healthcare worker with PCR-confirmed SARS-CoV-2 infection or an uninfected control (not recorded which). The CDR3 loop reads CASSPGPSVVHGYTF. The CDR3 DNA follows: TGTGCCAGCAGCCCGGGCCCCTCGGTGGTCCATGGCTACACCTTC.